Listed here are 23 T cell receptor beta chains from one sample, sequenced in a study of neoadjuvant anti-PD-1 for oral cavity cancer (dated by TCRdb to 2020 to 2022). The library was generated by the immunoSEQ multiplex PCR assay. This is the immuneACCESS table as TCRdb keeps it, with only in-frame sequences that have V and J called. A part of the clones is gone; compared with another copy, unresolved V genes explain less than half, and the rest is unexplained. This sample lists about 68,000 clones; approximately 81% were detected once. Together, the top ten hold roughly 3.4% of the sample. The time point label here, explained by the study, means: after neoadjuvant nivolumab, at surgical resection. The input for sequencing was PBMCs, taken after nivolumab (anti-PD-1) treatment. The receptors come from a person aged 40 to 85 with oral cavity squamous cell carcinoma.

This clone was counted between two and nine times. The rearrangement links TRBV9 to TRBJ2-1, with TRBD2 matching 9 bases. The CDR3 has 15 residues. Per germline, CDR1 SGDLS and CDR2 YYNGEE. J gave up 2 bases and V 0 bases, and 0 bases lay outside the gene matches. CDR3 residues: CASSVASGAYNEQFF. The CDR3 DNA is TGTGCCAGCAGCGTAGCTAGCGGGGCCTACAATGAGCAGTTCTTC. Supplemented by reference TRBV9 and TRBJ2-1, the full variable domain reads DSGVTQTPKHLITATGQRVTLRCSPRSGDLSVYWYQQSLDQGLQFLIQYYNGEERAKGNILERFSAQQFPDLHSELNLSSLELGDSALYFCASSVASGAYNEQFFGPGTRLTVL.

This clone occurred once. The chain is built from TRBV29-1 and TRBJ2-7; no clear D gene. The CDR3 runs to 11 residues. V lost 4 bases and J 0 bases, leaving 4 bases between the germline ends. CDR1 SQVTM and CDR2 ANQGSEA come from the germline V gene. The chain's CDR3 is CSVGLSYEQYF. As DNA, the CDR3 is TGCAGCGTTGGCCTCTCCTACGAGCAGTACTTC.

The chain links TRBV10-3 to TRBJ2-1; D is possibly TRBD1 (6 bases). The length of the CDR3 is 15 residues. CDR1 and CDR2 from the germline V gene are ENHRY and SYGVKD. Between the trimmed V and J ends, which lost 4 bases and 6 bases, there was a span of 16 bases. CDR3 in DNA: TGTGCCATCAGTGCTCACCAGGGGCAAACCAATGAGCAGTTCTTC. Its translation: CAISAHQGQTNEQFF.

The chain uses TRBV19 and TRBJ2-2; D is perhaps TRBD1 or TRBD2 (5 bases each). Germline CDR1 LNHDA, CDR2 SQIVND (reference sequence). The CDR3 loop spans 16 amino acids. Trimming removed 4 bases at V and 0 bases at J, with 12 bases between. CDR3 DNA: TGTGCCAGTAGTAAAGTTTGGGGGACGAACACCGGGGAGCTGTTTTTT. This encodes CASSKVWGTNTGELFF.

This clone rates as medium-sized. The chain employs TRBV30 and TRBJ1-1; D not certain. The germline V and J ends were trimmed by 1 base and 0 bases, with 9 bases remaining between them. The CDR3 has 14 residues. Germline values: CDR1 GTSNPN, CDR2 SVGIG (reference sequence). The CDR3 nucleotides read TGTGCCTGGAGTGGGGCCCCCGTGAACACTGAAGCTTTCTTT. Translation: CAWSGAPVNTEAFF.

The V call is TRBV2, the J call TRBJ1-5; weak D call: TRBD1 (6 bases). Trimming removed 4 bases at V and 3 bases at J, with 10 bases between. The germline CDR1 and CDR2 sequences are SNHLY and FYNNEI. The CDR3 is made up of 14 amino acids. CDR3 loop: CASSVQGPNQPQHF. CDR3 bases: TGTGCCAGCAGTGTTCAGGGGCCCAATCAGCCCCAGCATTTT.

V gene TRBV2 combines with J gene TRBJ1-1; D remains ambiguous. The CDR3 contains 14 residues. Per the germline V gene, CDR1 is SNHLY and CDR2 is FYNNEI. V gave up 2 bases and J gave up 1 base, with 8 bases separating them. In DNA form, the CDR3 reads TGTGCCAGCAGTGAAATCCTGAGGAACACTGAAGCTTTCTTT. Protein product: CASSEILRNTEAFF.

The chain carries TRBV19 and TRBJ1-1; D ambiguous. Germline CDR1 LNHDA, CDR2 SQIVND (reference sequence). The V gene lost 5 bases and the J gene lost 4 bases, with 11 bases spanning the gap. This CDR3 spans 13 amino acids. CDR3: CASSRSMVTEAFF. The CDR3 DNA reads TGTGCCAGTAGTCGTAGTATGGTCACTGAAGCTTTCTTT.

This clone turned up a few times. J is TRBJ2-7 and V is TRBV30; TRBD1 matches 7 bases. Germline V gene lookup returns CDR1 GTSNPN and CDR2 SVGIG (reference sequence). V trimming: 3 bases; J trimming: 9 bases; junction bases outside the gene matches: 11. The CDR3 is made up of 13 amino acids. CDR3 sequence: CAWRTQGIGAQYF. The DNA for the CDR3 is TGTGCCTGGAGAACACAGGGGATCGGTGCGCAGTACTTC.

The chain employs TRBV27 and TRBJ1-2; possibly TRBD1 for D (5 bases). There are 14 residues in the CDR3. Trimming cost V 7 bases and J 2 bases, with 14 bases left between them. CDR1 and CDR2 (germline): MNHEY, SMNVEV (reference sequence). The CDR3 DNA reads as TGTGCCAGCACCCGGTGGGGGGGAAACTATGGCTACACCTTC. Its translation is CASTRWGGNYGYTF.

The gene calls are TRBV27 and TRBJ2-6; D is unclear. CDR1 is MNHEY, CDR2 SMNVEV, per germline (reference sequence). V was clipped by 7 bases and J by 3 bases, with 7 bases between them. CDR3 length equals 13 residues. As DNA, the CDR3 is TGTGCCAGCAAACCAAATGGGGCCAACGTCCTGACTTTC. It yields the protein CASKPNGANVLTF.

J is TRBJ2-5 and V is TRBV10-2; D could derive from TRBD1 or TRBD2 (5 bases each). The length of the CDR3 is 12 residues. Germline values: CDR1 WSHSY, CDR2 SAAADI. Trimming removed 4 bases at V and 6 bases at J, with 9 bases between. The CDR3: CASSGDAKTQYF. The CDR3 DNA reads as TGCGCCAGCAGTGGGGACGCTAAGACCCAGTACTTC.

The rearrangement joins TRBV4-1 to TRBJ2-1; 9 nucleotides match TRBD2. The CDR3 contains 17 residues. Germline assignment: CDR1 MGHRA and CDR2 YSYEKL. Trimming took 1 base from V and 5 from J; bases not matched to a gene: 9. CDR3 in amino acids: CASSQVVAGAGNNEQFF. The CDR3 DNA is TGCGCCAGCAGCCAAGTGGTAGCGGGAGCGGGAAACAATGAGCAGTTCTTC.

This clone was recorded only once. This chain uses TRBV6-5 with TRBJ1-1, with D hard to call. This CDR3 is built from 14 residues. The germline V and J ends were trimmed by 6 bases and 1 base, with 12 bases remaining between them. Germline V lookup: CDR1 MNHEY, CDR2 SVGAGI. CDR3 bases: TGTGCCAGCAGACCCAGGTTGGGGAACACTGAAGCTTTCTTT. It yields the protein CASRPRLGNTEAFF.

This clone was seen only once. This chain links TRBV11-3 with TRBJ2-1; D not certain. Germline V lookup: CDR1 SGHNT, CDR2 YENEEA. Trimming took 5 bases from V and 0 from J, leaving 11 bases between them. This CDR3 is built from 15 residues. This CDR3 reads CASSPLASSYNEQFF. CDR3 DNA: TGTGCCAGCAGCCCACTGGCCAGCTCCTACAATGAGCAGTTCTTC.

The chain is built from TRBV5-4 and TRBJ2-1; the match to TRBD2 covers 11 bases. CDR3 length: 17 amino acids. The ends lost 4 bases at V and 3 bases at J; junction bases unmatched: 9. Germline values: CDR1 SGHNT, CDR2 YYREEE (reference sequence). CDR3 DNA: TGTGCCAGCAGCCCAGAACTAGCGGGAGACCTCTACAATGAGCAGTTCTTC. Residues: CASSPELAGDLYNEQFF.

The chain joins TRBV10-2 to TRBJ1-1; D not resolved. The CDR3 is 13 residues long. V dropped 6 bases and J dropped 4 bases, with 12 bases sitting between them. The germline gives CDR1 WSHSY, CDR2 SAAADI. This chain's CDR3 is CASSRTVGTEAFF. CDR3 sequence (DNA): TGCGCCAGCAGCCGGACCGTAGGCACTGAAGCTTTCTTT.

The rearrangement uses TRBV7-8 and TRBJ2-2, with 7 bases aligning to TRBD1. Germline-derived CDR1 and CDR2 are SGHVS and FQNEAQ. The J segment lost 1 base and the V segment lost 5 bases, leaving 7 bases of the junction unmatched. This CDR3 has 16 residues. The DNA of the CDR3 is TGTGCCAGCAGCCCTCAGACAGGGTGGAACACCGGGGAGCTGTTTTTT. This encodes CASSPQTGWNTGELFF. The full variable domain, its missing parts supplied by reference TRBV7-8 and TRBJ2-2, is GAGVSQSPRYKVAKRGQDVALRCDPISGHVSLFWYQQALGQGPEFLTYFQNEAQLDKSGLPSDRFFAERPEGSVSTLKIQRTQQEDSAVYLCASSPQTGWNTGELFFGEGSRLTVL.

The chain is built from TRBV14 and TRBJ2-1; possibly TRBD2 for D (6 bases). Germline lookup yields CDR1 SGHDN and CDR2 FVKESK. Between the trimmed V and J ends, which lost 0 bases and 4 bases, there was a span of 13 bases. The CDR3 consists of 16 residues. The CDR3 DNA reads as TGTGCCAGCAGCCAAGATCGGATAGCGGTTTACAATGAGCAGTTCTTC. Its protein product is CASSQDRIAVYNEQFF.

The chain employs TRBV2 and TRBJ1-1; 9 bases align to TRBD1. J was trimmed by 1 base and V by 8 bases; bases with no gene match: 8. CDR1 SNHLY and CDR2 FYNNEI come from the germline V gene. The CDR3 runs 15 residues. The CDR3 DNA reads TGTGCCAGCGGGGGGACAGGGCTGTCGAACACTGAAGCTTTCTTT. Translation: CASGGTGLSNTEAFF.

With regard to this clone: One junction end does not reproduce the germline sequence, and a read error may be involved. The rearrangement uses TRBV9 and TRBJ2-1, with D hard to call. There are 14 residues in the CDR3. Germline assignment: CDR1 SGDLS and CDR2 YYNGEE. CDR3 amino acids: CASSVAIPDNQQFF. The CDR3 coding sequence is TGTGCCAGCAGCGTAGCTATACCCGACAATCAGCAGTTCTTC.

This rearrangement joins TRBV15 to TRBJ1-3, with D maybe TRBD1 (6 bases). Germline CDR1 and CDR2: LNHNV and YYDKDF (reference sequence). The CDR3 totals 15 residues. Trimming left V 3 bases short and J 4 bases short, with 13 bases between. CDR3 DNA sequence: TGTGCCACCAGCAGGGATACAGGGTACGGAAACACCATATATTTT. It translates to CATSRDTGYGNTIYF.

The chain couples TRBV4-1 to TRBJ2-2; TRBD1 or TRBD2 may be the D gene (5 bases each). The CDR3 has 18 residues. V lost 3 bases and J lost 1, with 18 bases in between. Germline CDR1 reads MGHRA; CDR2 reads YSYEKL. The DNA for the CDR3 is TGCGCCAGCAGCCACCAATTCCGGGACGGAAAGAACACCGGGGAGCTGTTTTTT. Its protein product is CASSHQFRDGKNTGELFF.